This is a list of T cell receptor beta chains from one sample in a study of metastatic and nonmetastatic thyroid tumors. TCRdb re-called clones via MiXCR from the PCR reads. The table records fewer than 35,000 clones, approximately 11% of them present only once. The sample comprised blood. These TCRs come from a female donor with papillary thyroid cancer or a benign thyroid nodule (not recorded which). Some clones in this sample may be carry-over from other donors' samples. Both conserved end residues are part of each CDR3. D genes are given only for firm matches. The size field is filled for only some rows; it gives once, few, many or a size class.

size: many; V: TRBV24-1; J: TRBJ2-2; length: 14; D: .; DNA: TGTGCCACCAGTGATGATGGTGGAACCGGGGAGCTGTTTTTT; CDR3: CATSDDGGTGELFF
size: many; V: TRBV7-6; J: TRBJ2-3; length: 15; D: .; DNA: TGTGCCAGCAGCCCGACTCGGGACTTTTTGGGGGCGCAGTATTTT; CDR3: CASSPTRDFLGAQYF
size: many; V: TRBV2; J: TRBJ1-2; length: 12; D: .; DNA: TGTGCCAACAGGGAGGGGAGCCCGGGCTACACCTTC; CDR3: CANREGSPGYTF
size: .; V: TRBV20-1; J: TRBJ2-1; length: 14; D: TRBD2; DNA: TGCAGTGCTAGTTGGCAGCGGGAGGGCGATGAGCAGTTCTTC; CDR3: CSASWQREGDEQFF
size: many; V: TRBV7-9; J: TRBJ2-7; length: 13; D: TRBD1; DNA: TGTGCCAGCACCGGGACAGGGGCCTACGAGCAGTACTTC; CDR3: CASTGTGAYEQYF
size: many; V: TRBV18; J: TRBJ2-5; length: 17; D: .; DNA: TGTGCCAGCTCACCTCGGCGTAACAGGGATGGGGGAGAGACCCAGTACTTC; CDR3: CASSPRRNRDGGETQYF
size: many; V: TRBV5-6; J: TRBJ2-2; length: 16; D: .; DNA: TGTGCCAGCAGCTTGGTGCACAGGACGAACACCGGGGAGCTGTTTTTT; CDR3: CASSLVHRTNTGELFF
size: many; V: TRBV28; J: TRBJ1-1; length: 15; D: TRBD1; DNA: TGTGCCAGCAGACACGGGACAGGGGGCGAAACTGAAGCTTTCTTT; CDR3: CASRHGTGGETEAFF
size: many; V: TRBV20-1; J: TRBJ2-7; length: 11; D: TRBD2; DNA: TGCAGTGCATGGACTAGCCCCGAGCAGTACTTC; CDR3: CSAWTSPEQYF
size: many; V: TRBV20-1; J: TRBJ1-2; length: 14; D: TRBD1; DNA: TGCAGTGCTATAGGACAGGGGGGGACCTATGGCTACACCTTC; CDR3: CSAIGQGGTYGYTF
size: many; V: TRBV27; J: TRBJ2-7; length: 15; D: .; DNA: TGTGCCAGCCCCGCCCCCAAGGTCAGCTCCTACGAGCAGTACTTC; CDR3: CASPAPKVSSYEQYF
size: many; V: TRBV5-1; J: TRBJ1-1; length: 15; D: .; DNA: TGCGCCAGCAGCTGGACCCGGGGGGGGCACACTGAAGCTTTCTTT; CDR3: CASSWTRGGHTEAFF
size: many; V: TRBV9; J: TRBJ1-4; length: 18; D: .; DNA: TGTGCCAGCACCCCTGGGCAGGGAGGATGGGGAACTAATGAAAAACTGTTTTTT; CDR3: CASTPGQGGWGTNEKLFF
size: many; V: TRBV30; J: TRBJ1-5; length: 14; D: .; DNA: TGTGCCTGGAGTGACGAGGGGAGCAATCAGCCCCAGCATTTT; CDR3: CAWSDEGSNQPQHF
size: .; V: TRBV2; J: TRBJ2-2; length: 14; D: .; DNA: TGTGCCAGCAGGTTCACACAGAACACCGGGGAGCTGTTTTTT; CDR3: CASRFTQNTGELFF
size: many; V: TRBV7-7; J: TRBJ2-1; length: 18; D: TRBD2; DNA: TGTGCTAGCAGCCACCTTGTCACCAGCGGGAGTTCCTACAATGAGCAGTTCTTC; CDR3: CASSHLVTSGSSYNEQFF
size: many; V: TRBV20-1; J: TRBJ2-7; length: 12; D: TRBD1; DNA: TGCAGTGCTATGGGACAGGGGTACGAGCAGTACTTC; CDR3: CSAMGQGYEQYF
size: .; V: TRBV5-1; J: TRBJ1-3; length: 15; D: .; DNA: TGCGCCAGCAGCCAGGCAGGGGTTTCTGGAAACACCATATATTTT; CDR3: CASSQAGVSGNTIYF
size: many; V: TRBV7-2; J: TRBJ1-2; length: 14; D: .; DNA: TGTGCCAGCAGCTTAGCGGGGGGGGCAAGTGGCTACACCTTC; CDR3: CASSLAGGASGYTF
size: many; V: TRBV28; J: TRBJ2-1; length: 15; D: .; DNA: TGTGCCAGTCGACCGCCGGGACGCTCCTACAATGAGCAGTTCTTC; CDR3: CASRPPGRSYNEQFF
size: .; V: TRBV18; J: TRBJ2-5; length: 13; D: .; DNA: TGTGCCAGCTCGACGGACTGGGAAGAGACCCAGTACTTC; CDR3: CASSTDWEETQYF
size: many; V: TRBV2; J: TRBJ1-1; length: 14; D: .; DNA: TGTGCCAGCAGTGAACTAGTTAGGGGCACTGAAGCTTTCTTT; CDR3: CASSELVRGTEAFF
size: many; V: TRBV20-1; J: TRBJ1-5; length: 15; D: .; DNA: TGCAGTGCTAGAGATGGGCAGGGTTATGGTCAGCCCCAGCATTTT; CDR3: CSARDGQGYGQPQHF
size: .; V: TRBV27; J: TRBJ2-1; length: 16; D: TRBD2; DNA: TGTGCCAGCAAGACGTCCGGGACTAGCGGATACAATGAGCAGTTCTTC; CDR3: CASKTSGTSGYNEQFF
size: medium-sized; V: TRBV6-2/TRBV6-3; J: TRBJ2-2; length: 13; D: TRBD1; DNA: TGTGCCAGCAGAAGGGGGCTTACCGGGGAGCTGTTTTTT; CDR3: CASRRGLTGELFF
size: many; V: TRBV20-1; J: TRBJ2-3; length: 16; D: .; DNA: TGCAGTGCTAGAGAACGGGACCAACGACGCACAGATACGCAGTATTTT; CDR3: CSARERDQRRTDTQYF
size: few; V: TRBV6-1; J: TRBJ2-5; length: 13; D: .; DNA: TGTGCCAGCTTAACAGGGTACCAAGAGACCCAGTACTTC; CDR3: CASLTGYQETQYF
size: .; V: TRBV28; J: TRBJ1-1; length: 17; D: .; DNA: TGTGCCAGCAGTCCCATAAAGTGGCCAGGCCCCTGGGCTGAAGCTTTCTTT; CDR3: CASSPIKWPGPWAEAFF
size: .; V: TRBV7-2; J: TRBJ1-3; length: 16; D: TRBD1; DNA: TGTGCCAGCAGCTTAGCAGTGGCAGGGGGTGGAAACACCATATATTTT; CDR3: CASSLAVAGGGNTIYF
size: many; V: TRBV6-2/TRBV6-3; J: TRBJ2-7; length: 12; D: TRBD1; DNA: TGTGCCAGCAGCCAGGACAGGGGATCGCAGTACTTC; CDR3: CASSQDRGSQYF
size: many; V: TRBV9; J: TRBJ2-3; length: 18; D: TRBD2; DNA: TGTGCCAGCAGCGTACTCCCAGGGACTAGCGGGACGACAGATACGCAGTATTTT; CDR3: CASSVLPGTSGTTDTQYF
size: many; V: TRBV4-1; J: TRBJ1-2; length: 19; D: .; DNA: TGCGCCAGCAGCCAAGGACCAGGGCTGGCGAGACACAAAAACTATGGCTACACCTTC; CDR3: CASSQGPGLARHKNYGYTF
size: medium-sized; V: TRBV6-2/TRBV6-3; J: TRBJ1-6; length: 16; D: .; DNA: TGTGCCAGCGGAGCCCGTCGGGGTTCCGATAATTCACCCCTCCACTTT; CDR3: CASGARRGSDNSPLHF
size: many; V: TRBV10-3; J: TRBJ1-3; length: 15; D: TRBD1; DNA: TGTGCCATCAGTAAAAACAGGGGCGGTGGAAACACCATATATTTT; CDR3: CAISKNRGGGNTIYF
size: many; V: TRBV6-1; J: TRBJ2-1; length: 15; D: TRBD2; DNA: TGTGCCAGCACTATTAGCGGGGGATCCTACAATGAGCAGTTCTTC; CDR3: CASTISGGSYNEQFF
size: .; V: TRBV20-1; J: TRBJ2-7; length: 13; D: TRBD1; DNA: TGCAGTGCTAGGTGGACAGGGGGCTACGAGCAGTACTTC; CDR3: CSARWTGGYEQYF
size: many; V: TRBV27; J: TRBJ2-2; length: 14; D: .; DNA: TGTGCCAGCAGTTTTCAGGGGTTGACCGGGGAGCTGTTTTTT; CDR3: CASSFQGLTGELFF
size: few; V: TRBV24-1; J: TRBJ1-2; length: 14; D: .; DNA: TGTGCCACCAGCGGCCGCCGGGAGGGGTATGGCTACACCTTC; CDR3: CATSGRREGYGYTF
size: .; V: TRBV28; J: TRBJ2-1; length: 16; D: .; DNA: TGTGCCAGCAGTTTTGGGGGGGCGAGCTCCTACAATGAGCAGTTCTTC; CDR3: CASSFGGASSYNEQFF
size: many; V: TRBV20-1; J: TRBJ2-1; length: 19; D: TRBD2; DNA: TGCAGTGCCGGAGGAGCCACTAGCGGGAGGGGGGTTGTTGATCTTGAGCAGTTCTTC; CDR3: CSAGGATSGRGVVDLEQFF
size: many; V: TRBV20-1; J: TRBJ2-1; length: 16; D: .; DNA: TGCAGTGCTCTCCCTCCCGGGATCGGCTCCTACAATGAGCAGTTCTTC; CDR3: CSALPPGIGSYNEQFF
size: many; V: TRBV27; J: TRBJ2-3; length: 14; D: .; DNA: TGTGCCAGCAGTTTATTCACGGGAGAAGATACGCAGTATTTT; CDR3: CASSLFTGEDTQYF
size: many; V: TRBV7-6; J: TRBJ2-5; length: 13; D: .; DNA: TGTGCCAGCAGCTTGAATGGGCGGCAGACCCAGTACTTC; CDR3: CASSLNGRQTQYF
size: many; V: TRBV5-1; J: TRBJ1-1; length: 14; D: .; DNA: TGCGCCAGCAGGGCTGACAGATCTCGGGGTGAAGCTTTCTTT; CDR3: CASRADRSRGEAFF
size: medium-sized; V: TRBV6-1; J: TRBJ2-7; length: 13; D: TRBD1; DNA: TGTGCCAGCACCCGGGACAGGGTGAACGAGCAGTACTTC; CDR3: CASTRDRVNEQYF
size: .; V: TRBV7-9; J: TRBJ2-1; length: 12; D: TRBD2; DNA: TGTGCCAGCAGCGCCGGCGGGGGGGGGCAGTTCTTC; CDR3: CASSAGGGGQFF